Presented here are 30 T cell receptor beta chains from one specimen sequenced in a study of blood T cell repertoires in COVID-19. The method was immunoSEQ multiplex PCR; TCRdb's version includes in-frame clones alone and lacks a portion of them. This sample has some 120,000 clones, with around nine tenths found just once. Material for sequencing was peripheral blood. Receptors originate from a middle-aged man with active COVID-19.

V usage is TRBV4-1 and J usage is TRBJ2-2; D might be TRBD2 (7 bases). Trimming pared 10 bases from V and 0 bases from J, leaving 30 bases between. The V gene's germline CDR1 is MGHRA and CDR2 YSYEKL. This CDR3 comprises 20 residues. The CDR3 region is CATTQQLGGGAPANTGELFF. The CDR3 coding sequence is TGCGCCACCACCCAACAACTGGGGGGGGGCGCACCCGCGAACACCGGGGAGCTGTTTTTT.

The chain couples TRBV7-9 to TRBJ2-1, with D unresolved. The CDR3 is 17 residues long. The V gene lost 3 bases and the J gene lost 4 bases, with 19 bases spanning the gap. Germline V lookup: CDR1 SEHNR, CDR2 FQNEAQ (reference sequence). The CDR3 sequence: CASSFPNGPQHYNEQFF. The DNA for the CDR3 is TGTGCCAGCAGCTTCCCCAATGGGCCACAACATTACAATGAGCAGTTCTTC.

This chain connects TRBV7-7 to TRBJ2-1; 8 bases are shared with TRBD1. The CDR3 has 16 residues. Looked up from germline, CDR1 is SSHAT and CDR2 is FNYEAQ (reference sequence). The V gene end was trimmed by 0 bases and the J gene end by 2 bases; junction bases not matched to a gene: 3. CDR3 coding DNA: TGTGCCAGCAGCTTAGCGGGGACAGGTCCCTACAATGAGCAGTTCTTC. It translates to CASSLAGTGPYNEQFF.

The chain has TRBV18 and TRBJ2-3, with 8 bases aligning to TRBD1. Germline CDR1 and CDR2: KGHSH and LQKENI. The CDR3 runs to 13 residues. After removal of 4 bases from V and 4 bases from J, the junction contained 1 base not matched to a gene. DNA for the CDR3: TGTGCCAGCTCACTGGGACAGGCAGATACGCAGTATTTT. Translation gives CASSLGQADTQYF.

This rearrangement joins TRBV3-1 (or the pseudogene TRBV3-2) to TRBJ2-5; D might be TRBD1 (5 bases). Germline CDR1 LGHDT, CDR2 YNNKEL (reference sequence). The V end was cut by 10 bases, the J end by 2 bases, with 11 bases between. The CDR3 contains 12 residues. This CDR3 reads CATSTEQETQYF. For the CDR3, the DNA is TGTGCCACCTCGACAGAGCAAGAGACCCAGTACTTC.

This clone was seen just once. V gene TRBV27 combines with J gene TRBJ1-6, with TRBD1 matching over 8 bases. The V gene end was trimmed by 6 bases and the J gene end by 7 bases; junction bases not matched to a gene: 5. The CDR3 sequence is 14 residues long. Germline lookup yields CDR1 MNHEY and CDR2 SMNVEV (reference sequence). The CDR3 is CASRQGAGNSPLHF. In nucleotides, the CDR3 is TGTGCCAGCAGGCAGGGGGCTGGGAATTCACCCCTCCACTTT.

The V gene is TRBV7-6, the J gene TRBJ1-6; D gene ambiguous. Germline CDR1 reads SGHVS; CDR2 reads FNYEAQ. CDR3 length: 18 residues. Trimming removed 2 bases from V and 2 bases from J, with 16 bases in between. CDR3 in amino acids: CASSLRGSQGAYNSPLHF. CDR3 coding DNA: TGTGCCAGCAGCTTAAGAGGGTCTCAAGGCGCCTATAATTCACCCCTCCACTTT. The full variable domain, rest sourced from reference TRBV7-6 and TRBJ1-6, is GAGVSQSPRYKVTKRGQDVALRCDPISGHVSLYWYRQALGQGPEFLTYFNYEAQQDKSGLPNDRFSAERPEGSISTLTIQRTEQRDSAMYRCASSLRGSQGAYNSPLHFGNGTRLTVT.

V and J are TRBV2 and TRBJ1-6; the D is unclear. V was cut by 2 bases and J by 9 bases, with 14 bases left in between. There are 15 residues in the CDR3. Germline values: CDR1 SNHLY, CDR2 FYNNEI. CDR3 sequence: CASSENGDPFSPLHF. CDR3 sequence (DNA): TGTGCCAGCAGTGAAAATGGAGACCCTTTTTCACCCCTCCACTTT.

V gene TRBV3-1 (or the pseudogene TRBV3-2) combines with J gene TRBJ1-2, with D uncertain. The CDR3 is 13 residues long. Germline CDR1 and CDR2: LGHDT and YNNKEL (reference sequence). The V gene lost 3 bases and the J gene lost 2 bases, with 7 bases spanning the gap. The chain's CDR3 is CASSHQANYGYTF. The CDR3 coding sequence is TGTGCCAGCAGCCATCAGGCGAACTATGGCTACACCTTC.

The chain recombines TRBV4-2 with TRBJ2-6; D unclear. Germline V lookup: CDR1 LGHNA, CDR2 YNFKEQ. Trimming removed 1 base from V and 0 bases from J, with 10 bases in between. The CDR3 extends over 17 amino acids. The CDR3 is CASSQAASSSGANVLTF. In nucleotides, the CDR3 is TGTGCCAGCAGCCAAGCTGCTTCGAGCTCTGGGGCCAACGTCCTGACTTTC.

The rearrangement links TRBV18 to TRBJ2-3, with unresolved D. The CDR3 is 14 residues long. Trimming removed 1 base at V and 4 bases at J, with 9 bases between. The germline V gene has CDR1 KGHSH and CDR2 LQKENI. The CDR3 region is CASSPRTTSDTQYF. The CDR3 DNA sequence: TGTGCCAGCTCACCACGAACTACATCAGATACGCAGTATTTT.

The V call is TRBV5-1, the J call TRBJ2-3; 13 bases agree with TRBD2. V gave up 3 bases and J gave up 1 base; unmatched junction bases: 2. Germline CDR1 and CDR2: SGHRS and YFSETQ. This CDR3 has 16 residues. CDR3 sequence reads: CASSSGLAGGTDTQYF. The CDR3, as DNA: TGCGCCAGCAGCTCAGGACTAGCGGGGGGCACAGATACGCAGTATTTT.

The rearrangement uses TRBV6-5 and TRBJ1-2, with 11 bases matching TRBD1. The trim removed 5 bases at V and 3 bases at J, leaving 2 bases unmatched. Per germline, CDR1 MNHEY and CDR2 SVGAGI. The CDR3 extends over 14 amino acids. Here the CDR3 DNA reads TGTGCCAGCAGTACGGACAGGGGGCACTATGGCTACACCTTC. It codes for CASSTDRGHYGYTF.

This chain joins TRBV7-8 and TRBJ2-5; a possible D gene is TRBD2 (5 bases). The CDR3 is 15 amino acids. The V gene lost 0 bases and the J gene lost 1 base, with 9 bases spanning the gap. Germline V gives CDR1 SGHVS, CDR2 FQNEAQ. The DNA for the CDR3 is TGTGCCAGCAGCTTAGCGGAGCTAGCCCAAGAGACCCAGTACTTC. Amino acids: CASSLAELAQETQYF. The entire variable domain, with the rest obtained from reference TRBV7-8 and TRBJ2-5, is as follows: GAGVSQSPRYKVAKRGQDVALRCDPISGHVSLFWYQQALGQGPEFLTYFQNEAQLDKSGLPSDRFFAERPEGSVSTLKIQRTQQEDSAVYLCASSLAELAQETQYFGPGTRLLVL.

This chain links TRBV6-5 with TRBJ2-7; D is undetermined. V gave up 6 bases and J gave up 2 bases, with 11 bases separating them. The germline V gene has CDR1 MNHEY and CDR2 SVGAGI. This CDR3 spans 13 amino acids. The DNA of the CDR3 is TGTGCCAGCAGACCCACTACTACCTACGAGCAGTACTTC. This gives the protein CASRPTTTYEQYF.

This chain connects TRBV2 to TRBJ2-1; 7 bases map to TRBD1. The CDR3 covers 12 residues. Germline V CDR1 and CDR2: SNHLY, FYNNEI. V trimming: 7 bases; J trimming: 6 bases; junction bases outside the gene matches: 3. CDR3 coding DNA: TGTGCCAGCACGGCAGGGGGCAATGAGCAGTTCTTC. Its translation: CASTAGGNEQFF. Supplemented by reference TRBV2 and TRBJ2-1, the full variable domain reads EPEVTQTPSHQVTQMGQEVILRCVPISNHLYFYWYRQILGQKVEFLVSFYNNEISEKSEIFDDQFSVERPDGSNFTLKIRSTKLEDSAMYFCASTAGGNEQFFGPGTRLTVL.

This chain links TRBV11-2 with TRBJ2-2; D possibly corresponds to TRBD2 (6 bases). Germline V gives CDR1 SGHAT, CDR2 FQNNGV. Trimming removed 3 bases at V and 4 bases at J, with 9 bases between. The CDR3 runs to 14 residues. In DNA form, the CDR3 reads TGTGCCAGCAGCTTTAGCGGATCCACCGGGGAGCTGTTTTTT. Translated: CASSFSGSTGELFF.

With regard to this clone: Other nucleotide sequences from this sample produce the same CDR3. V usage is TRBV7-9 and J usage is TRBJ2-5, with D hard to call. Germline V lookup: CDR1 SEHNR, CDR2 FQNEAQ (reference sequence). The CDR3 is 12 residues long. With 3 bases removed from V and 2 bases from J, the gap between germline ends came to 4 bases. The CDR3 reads CASSFSQETQYF. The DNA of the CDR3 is TGTGCCAGCAGCTTTTCTCAAGAGACCCAGTACTTC.

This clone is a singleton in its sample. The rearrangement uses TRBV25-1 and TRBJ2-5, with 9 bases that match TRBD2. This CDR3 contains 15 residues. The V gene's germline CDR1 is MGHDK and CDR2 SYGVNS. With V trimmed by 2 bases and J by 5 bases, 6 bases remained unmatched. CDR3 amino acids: CASSERGLASETQYF. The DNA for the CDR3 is TGTGCCAGCAGTGAACGGGGACTAGCTTCGGAGACCCAGTACTTC.

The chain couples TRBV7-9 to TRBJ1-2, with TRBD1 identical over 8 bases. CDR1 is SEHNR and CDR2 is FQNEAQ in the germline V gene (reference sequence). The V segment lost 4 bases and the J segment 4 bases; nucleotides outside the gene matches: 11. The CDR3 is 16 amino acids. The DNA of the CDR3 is TGTGCCAGCAGCTCGCCCGGGACAGGTCTTGGCTATGGCTACACCTTC. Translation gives CASSSPGTGLGYGYTF.

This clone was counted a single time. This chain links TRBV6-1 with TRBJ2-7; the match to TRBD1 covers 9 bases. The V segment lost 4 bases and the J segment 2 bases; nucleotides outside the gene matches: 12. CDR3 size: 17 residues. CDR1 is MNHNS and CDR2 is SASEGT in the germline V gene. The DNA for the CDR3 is TGTGCCAGCAGTGGGCCACTCCGGGACAGGGTTACCTACGAGCAGTACGTC. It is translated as CASSGPLRDRVTYEQYV.

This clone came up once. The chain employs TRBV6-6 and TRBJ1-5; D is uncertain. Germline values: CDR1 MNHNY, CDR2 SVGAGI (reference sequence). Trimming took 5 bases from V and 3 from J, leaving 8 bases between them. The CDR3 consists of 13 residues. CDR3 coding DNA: TGTGCCAGCAGTCTTGCTAACAATCAGCCCCAGCATTTT. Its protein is CASSLANNQPQHF.

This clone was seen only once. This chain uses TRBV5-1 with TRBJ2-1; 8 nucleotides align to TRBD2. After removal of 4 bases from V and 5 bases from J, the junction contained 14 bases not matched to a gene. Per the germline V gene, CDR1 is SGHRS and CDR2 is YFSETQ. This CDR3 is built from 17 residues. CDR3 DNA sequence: TGCGCCAGCAGCCCGGCGGGGGGCAGGGAGGTCAACAATGAGCAGTTCTTC. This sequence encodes CASSPAGGREVNNEQFF. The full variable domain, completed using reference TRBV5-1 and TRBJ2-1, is KAGVTQTPRYLIKTRGQQVTLSCSPISGHRSVSWYQQTPGQGLQFLFEYFSETQRNKGNFPGRFSGRQFSNSRSEMNVSTLELGDSALYLCASSPAGGREVNNEQFFGPGTRLTVL.

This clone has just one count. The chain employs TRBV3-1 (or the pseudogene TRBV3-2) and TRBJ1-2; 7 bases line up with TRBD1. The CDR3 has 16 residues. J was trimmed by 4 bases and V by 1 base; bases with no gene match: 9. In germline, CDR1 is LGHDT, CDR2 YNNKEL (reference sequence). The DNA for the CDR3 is TGTGCCAGCAGCCAAGTGGGCGGTCAGGGGGGCTATGGCTACACCTTC. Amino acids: CASSQVGGQGGYGYTF.

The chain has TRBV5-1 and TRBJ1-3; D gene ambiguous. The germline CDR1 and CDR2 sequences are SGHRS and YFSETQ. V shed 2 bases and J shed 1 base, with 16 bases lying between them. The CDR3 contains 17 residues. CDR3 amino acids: CASSFIPGGGSGNTIYF. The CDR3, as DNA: TGCGCCAGCAGCTTTATCCCCGGCGGAGGGTCTGGAAACACCATATATTTT.

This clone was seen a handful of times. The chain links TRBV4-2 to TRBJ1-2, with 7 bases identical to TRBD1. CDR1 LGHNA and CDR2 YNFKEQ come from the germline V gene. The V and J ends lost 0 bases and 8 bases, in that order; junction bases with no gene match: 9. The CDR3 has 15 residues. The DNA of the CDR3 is TGTGCCAGCAGCCAAGACGGCACAGGGGAACGGGGCTACACCTTC. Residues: CASSQDGTGERGYTF.

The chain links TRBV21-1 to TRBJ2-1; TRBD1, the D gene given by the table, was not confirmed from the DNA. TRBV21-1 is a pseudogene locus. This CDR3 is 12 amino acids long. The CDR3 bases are TGTGCCAGCCGGGGGACAGGGTGGGAGCAGTTCTTC. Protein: CASRGTGWEQFF.

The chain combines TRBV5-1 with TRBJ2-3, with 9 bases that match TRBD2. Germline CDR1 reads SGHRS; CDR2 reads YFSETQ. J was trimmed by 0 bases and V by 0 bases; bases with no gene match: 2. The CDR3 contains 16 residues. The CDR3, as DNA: TGCGCCAGCAGCTTGGTGGCGGGGGGGAGCACAGATACGCAGTATTTT. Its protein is CASSLVAGGSTDTQYF. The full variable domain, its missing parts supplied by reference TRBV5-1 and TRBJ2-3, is KAGVTQTPRYLIKTRGQQVTLSCSPISGHRSVSWYQQTPGQGLQFLFEYFSETQRNKGNFPGRFSGRQFSNSRSEMNVSTLELGDSALYLCASSLVAGGSTDTQYFGPGTRLTVL.

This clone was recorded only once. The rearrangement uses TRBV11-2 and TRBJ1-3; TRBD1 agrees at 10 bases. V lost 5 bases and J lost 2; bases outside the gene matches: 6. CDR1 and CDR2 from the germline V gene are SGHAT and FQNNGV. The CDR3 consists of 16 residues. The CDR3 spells CASSLRQGAPGNTIYF. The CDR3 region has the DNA TGTGCCAGCAGCCTCCGACAGGGGGCCCCTGGAAACACCATATATTTT.

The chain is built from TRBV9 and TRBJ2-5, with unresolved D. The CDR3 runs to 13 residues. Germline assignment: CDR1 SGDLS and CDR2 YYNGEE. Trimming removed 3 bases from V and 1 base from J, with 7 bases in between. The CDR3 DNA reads TGTGCCAGCAGCGAGAGTCCCCAAGAGACCCAGTACTTC. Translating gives CASSESPQETQYF.